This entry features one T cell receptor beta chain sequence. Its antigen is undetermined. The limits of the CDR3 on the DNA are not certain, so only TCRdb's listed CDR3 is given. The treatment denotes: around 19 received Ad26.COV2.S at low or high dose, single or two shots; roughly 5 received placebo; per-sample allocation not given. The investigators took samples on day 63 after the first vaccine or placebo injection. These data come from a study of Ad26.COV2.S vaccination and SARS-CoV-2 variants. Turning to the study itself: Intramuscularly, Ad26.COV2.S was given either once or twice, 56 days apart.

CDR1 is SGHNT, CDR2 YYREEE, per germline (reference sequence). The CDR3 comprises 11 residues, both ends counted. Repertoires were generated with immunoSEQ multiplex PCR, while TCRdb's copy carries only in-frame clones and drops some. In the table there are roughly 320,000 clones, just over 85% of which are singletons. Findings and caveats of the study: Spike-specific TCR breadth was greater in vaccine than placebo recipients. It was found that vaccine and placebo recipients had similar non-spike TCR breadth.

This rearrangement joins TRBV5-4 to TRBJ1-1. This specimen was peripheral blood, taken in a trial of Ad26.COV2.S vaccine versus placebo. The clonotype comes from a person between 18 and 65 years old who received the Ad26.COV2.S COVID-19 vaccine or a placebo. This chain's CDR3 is CASSWGEGTFF.